These 9 T cell receptor beta chains were sequenced from one sample in a study of blood T cell repertoires in COVID-19. Method: immunoSEQ multiplex PCR; TCRdb's copy keeps in-frame clones and lacks some. Seen here are about 390,000 clones, more than 70% observed once, and the top ten hold about 2.3%. The sample consisted of peripheral blood. The receptors were sampled from a woman aged 55-69 years with COVID-19, enrolled during active disease.

The rearrangement joins TRBV28 to TRBJ1-5, with D maybe TRBD1 (6 bases). Trimming pared 6 bases from V and 0 bases from J, leaving 18 bases between. Germline assignment: CDR1 MDHEN and CDR2 SYDVKM. CDR3 length: 17 amino acids. CDR3 loop: CASSPLGGLGSNQPQHF. Written as DNA, the CDR3 is TGTGCCAGCAGCCCGCTAGGGGGTCTAGGTAGCAATCAGCCCCAGCATTTT.

V usage is TRBV3-1 (or the pseudogene TRBV3-2) and J usage is TRBJ1-1; D uncertain. The germline V gene has CDR1 LGHDT and CDR2 YNNKEL (reference sequence). V lost 3 bases and J 0 bases, leaving 11 bases between the germline ends. CDR3 size: 15 residues. The CDR3 reads CASSHDGLMNTEAFF. Written as DNA, the CDR3 is TGTGCCAGCAGCCACGACGGACTCATGAACACTGAAGCTTTCTTT.

The chain has TRBV9 and TRBJ1-2; D perhaps matches TRBD1 (6 bases). The V and J ends lost 3 bases and 7 bases respectively, with 10 bases between them. The CDR3 has 12 amino acids. Germline loops: CDR1 SGDLS, CDR2 YYNGEE. The CDR3 sequence: CASSAGQLGYTF. In nucleotides, the CDR3 is TGTGCCAGCAGCGCCGGACAGCTTGGCTACACCTTC.

The V call is TRBV19, the J call TRBJ1-2; D gene uncertain. Germline CDR1 reads LNHDA; CDR2 reads SQIVND (reference sequence). The CDR3 runs to 12 residues. Trimming removed 5 bases from V and 3 bases from J, with 7 bases in between. The CDR3 protein is CASSLPDYGYTF. The DNA for the CDR3 is TGTGCCAGTAGTCTACCGGACTATGGCTACACCTTC.

This clone appeared once. This same CDR3 is encoded by further DNA sequences in the sample. The chain uses TRBV12-5 and TRBJ1-1; D unresolved. Germline lookup yields CDR1 LGHNT and CDR2 FRNRAP. Trimming left V 1 base short and J 8 bases short, with 11 bases between. This CDR3 is 13 amino acids long. DNA of the CDR3: TGTGCTAGTGGTTTGGCCCGGGAGGGAGAAGCTTTCTTT. This codes for CASGLAREGEAFF.

In its sample, this clone was seen once. The V and J genes are TRBV6-5 and TRBJ1-1; a weak D match, TRBD1 (6 bases). Germline values: CDR1 MNHEY, CDR2 SVGAGI. Trimming removed 2 bases at V and 7 bases at J, with 17 bases between. The CDR3 extends over 15 amino acids. The CDR3 DNA reads TGTGCCAGCAGTTACACCGGGACATCGTGGGGTGAAGCTTTCTTT. It codes for CASSYTGTSWGEAFF.

The sample holds a few counts of this clone. The V gene is TRBV9, the J gene TRBJ1-6, with TRBD1 as a possible D gene (6 bases). There are 15 residues in the CDR3. Germline CDR1 and CDR2: SGDLS and YYNGEE. The V end was cut by 3 bases, the J end by 7 bases, with 14 bases between. The CDR3 is CASSGHRVGNSPLHF. CDR3 bases: TGTGCCAGCAGCGGGCACAGGGTTGGGAATTCACCCCTCCACTTT.

V and J are TRBV5-4 and TRBJ2-7, with TRBD2 matching 7 bases. The CDR3 is 13 residues long. V shed 4 bases, J shed 4 bases, and the junction held 5 bases outside the gene matches. Germline CDR1 and CDR2: SGHNT and YYREEE (reference sequence). The chain's CDR3 is CASSPGGKYEQYF. The CDR3 nucleotides are TGTGCCAGCAGCCCCGGGGGGAAGTACGAGCAGTACTTC.

The chain is built from TRBV12-5 and TRBJ1-1, with D unresolved. This CDR3 has 13 residues. V lost 7 bases, J lost 2 bases, and 11 bases lay in between. The germline CDR1 and CDR2 sequences are LGHNT and FRNRAP. CDR3 nucleotides: TGTGCTAGTGAATCCGGGATTAACACTGAAGCTTTCTTT. Amino acids: CASESGINTEAFF.